The sequence of this TCR beta chain was determined in a study of cytomegalovirus exposure and HLA in healthy donors (dated by TCRdb to between 2016 and 2019). Describing the broader study: An earlier analysis of approximately 640 of the donors reported 276 Gb of sequence data and 120 million or so unique TCR beta sequences from roughly 200 million T cells. The study profiled the T cell repertoires of around 700 subjects by immunosequencing and related them to cytomegalovirus serostatus. Among the approximately 400 genotyped donors, approximately 82% belonged to the genetic ancestry cluster associated with self-reported Caucasian donors. The study was designed to test whether signatures of past pathogen exposure could be identified by cataloging public T cell receptors. Rather than drawing on any new phenotypic data, the later analysis identified candidate immune exposures from TCR beta sequences and the way those sequences occurred across donors. All discovery cohort repertoires had been generated using a single sequencing platform. Genome-wide SNP genotypes for about 60% of the 666 donors were used in a later genetic analysis, which treated that subset as a discovery cohort. In an earlier analysis of about 590 of the donors, high-throughput TCR beta sequencing was used to judge whether each TCR beta V gene segment behaved as functional or pseudogenic. HLA typing included class I and class II loci at four-digit resolution. Among around 400 genotyped donors of the cohort, an average of roughly 230,000 unique TCR beta nucleotide sequences was sequenced per donor, of which approximately 19% were non-productive. A later analysis re-analyzed previously published TCR beta repertoires from 500 to 700 donors and added high-resolution HLA genotyping to study TCR occurrence patterns. About 330 gigabases of sequencing data and approximately 91 million unique TCR sequences made up an early release that covered under 750 HLA-typed donors. The study combined high-throughput TCR immunosequencing, statistical association of individual TCRs with disease status, and machine learning to predict cytomegalovirus infection status. Along with the approximately 650-subject first cohort, a separate validation cohort of more than 90 different subjects was used. About 5 DR-DQ haplotypes were handled as single units for association and clustering, since linkage in the cohort was strong. Donor age, sex, ethnicity and CMV serostatus were compiled together with the repertoire data. The number of donors typed differed by locus, with about 629-630 for A, B, C, DRB1 and DQB1, roughly 520 for DQA1, 600 to 610 for DPA1, and over 400 for DPB1.

Study-wide findings and limitations: The study listed approximately 150 TCR beta chains as associated with cytomegalovirus. Because HLA typing was unavailable for some donors at each locus, only the typed subset was used in association tests. In a later analysis, TCR association rates were found to vary across HLA loci, with the most associated TCRs seen for DRB1 alleles and the fewest for HLA-C alleles. In both the original and validation cohorts, the classifier was reported to diagnose cytomegalovirus status with high specificity and sensitivity. A further reported finding was that TCR beta sequences accurately predicted the HLA-A and HLA-B alleles for most subjects in the first cohort. At a false discovery rate of 0.05, a later analysis linked 16,951 TCR beta sequences to specific HLA alleles. The 87-base-pair reads could not distinguish some IMGT-functional V segments, including TRBV6-2 and TRBV6-3, so those segments were excluded. Because counts were too low, 15 or so rarely observed V segments, including chromosome 9 orphons, were excluded from the earlier analysis of fewer than 650 of the donors. Linkage disequilibrium might explain the correlated functional status among segregating V segments, but an unknown experimental factor could not be ruled out. According to the authors, the approach could potentially be generalized to other disease states and immunological phenotypes. Strong co-occurrence of HLA alleles, especially DR and DQ, made assigning TCR associations to individual alleles difficult. A later analysis reported that several top co-occurrence clusters appeared linked to parvovirus B19, influenza, CMV and Epstein-Barr virus. In vitro tests confirmed that a few of the cytomegalovirus-associated TCR beta chains recognize cytomegalovirus antigens. Most CMV-associated TCR beta chains appeared to be HLA-restricted in a later analysis, and the HLA associations seemed to be driven largely by CMV exposure. While some public TCRs were present in many individuals, most TCR sequences turned up only very rarely across donors. Only TCR beta chains were sequenced in this cohort, and the absence of alpha or paired-chain data limited detectable features. A later genetic analysis reported fewer N-insertions in productive TCRs among donors in an Asian-associated ancestry cluster than the roughly 720-donor mean. An association between a missense DCLRE1C variant and V-gene and J-gene trimming of TCR beta chains was found in a later genetic analysis and replicated in an independent cohort. In a later analysis, HLA-associated TCR beta chains were found to be more clonally expanded and to have lower generation probabilities than equally common non-associated chains. A cluster of highly shared sequence variants was judged likely to represent a technical artifact of the sequencing pipeline. Presence/absence analyses assumed roughly uniform sequencing depth across donors, an assumption that may not hold. CMV serostatus was the only immune exposure information available for the cohort. In an earlier analysis of some 540 of the donors, most TCR beta V segments appeared in productive rearrangements about 87% or about 30% of the time, broadly matching IMGT annotations.

In total, roughly 670 healthy bone marrow donors made up the cohort. At the time of sampling, every cohort member was nominally healthy, though immune exposures that went unrecorded were likely present. The donor tested CMV seropositive and was one of the 289 seropositive cohort members. A peripheral blood sample was collected from each donor, and TCR beta sequencing was performed on peripheral blood mononuclear cells. The Qiagen DNeasy Blood Extraction Kit was used to extract genomic DNA from the blood cell samples. From cysteine to phenylalanine, the CDR3 is 15 amino acids long. Just the 45-base CDR3 DNA is kept, in frame starting at base 1. CDR1 LGHNA and CDR2 YSLEER were looked up in the germline V gene. The junction carries 9 bases between V and J, which are trimmed by 0 bases and 2 bases respectively. As to this clone: Its antigen has not been determined. The record has no base qualities; no much larger clone is one base away.

Receptor libraries were prepared by the immunoSEQ multiplex PCR assay. For the multiplex PCR, a mixture combining 60 forward primers for TCR Vbeta segments and 13 reverse primers for TCR Jbeta segments was used. Amplification of the CDR3 region of rearranged TCR beta genes was performed with a multiplex PCR assay on genomic DNA. On the Illumina HiSeq System, the amplified TCR beta libraries were sequenced as 87-base-pair reads. Per the authors' processing: In a later analysis, roughly 80 million unique TCR beta chains were counted across the roughly 610 repertoires, and around 10 million of these chains were shared by at least two donors. Raw reads were error-corrected and collapsed into unique sequences with a nearest-neighbor algorithm that merged closely related sequences to remove PCR and sequencing errors. CDR3 sequences were aligned to IMGT reference sequences to assign V, D and J gene segments. For a sequence to be retained, at least a six-nucleotide match to both a V gene segment and a J gene segment was required. Rearrangements were called productive when the CDR3 lacked stop codons and stayed in frame with V and J; all others were non-productive. CDR3 was defined by IMGT convention, running from the second conserved V-encoded cysteine to the conserved J-encoded phenylalanine. The earlier analysis of about 590 of the donors excluded sequences that lacked an unambiguous match to a single V gene segment. In an earlier analysis of approximately 610 of the donors, V segments were called functional above 56.7% productive rearrangements and were called segregating when the between-donor standard deviation exceeded 5%. A statistical classification framework was developed to diagnose cytomegalovirus status using the catalog of TCR beta chain sequences. V and J gene assignment, in a later analysis, came from comparing TCR nucleotide sequences with IMGT/GENE-DB human TR gene sequences. The TCRdist pipeline was used in a later analysis to assign CDR3 sequences and most-parsimonious VDJ recombination scenarios. A later analysis defined each TCR beta chain by its CDR3 amino acid sequence plus V-gene family, and excluded reads lacking a unique V-gene family. In a later analysis, approximately 640 highly shared, low-generation-probability nucleotide sequences were removed to address suspected cross-contamination and a sequencing artifact. A later analysis calculated a clonal expansion index for each public chain from normalized within-repertoire ranks of inferred template counts. Generation probabilities in a later analysis came from a VDJ recombination model fitted to out-of-frame rearrangements, and those results were checked against IGoR. In a later analysis, hypergeometric tests were used to score TCR-TCR, TCR-HLA and TCR-CMV co-occurrence, with a repertoire-size bias correction applied to TCR pairs. A later analysis estimated false discovery rates by permuting HLA or CMV assignments 20 times. In a later analysis, co-occurring TCRs were grouped using DBSCAN, with TCRdist sequence similarity added in when clustering inside HLA-allele-positive subsets. Repertoires with fewer than 30,000 or more than 120,000 public chains, plus five repertoires with anomalous nucleotide sharing, were excluded from co-occurrence clustering. TCRdb holds this immuneACCESS table with in-frame rearrangements only. Some clones are missing; in checked studies, unresolved V genes explain under half, and the rest has no known cause. V and J calls and clone size are given by that table; D and trimming were obtained from the DNA. This sample holds approximately 100,000 clones; about 77% were observed only once. Jointly, the top ten make up approximately 4.3% of the sample.

The receptor comes from a woman in her late teens or twenties in good health and CMV-seropositive. Sequenced material: PBMCs. The V gene is TRBV4-3 and the J gene is TRBJ2-3, with TRBD1 perhaps the D gene, on 6 matching bases. The nucleotides read TGCGCCAGCAGCCAAGAACAGGGATACACAGATACGCAGTATTTT. It translates to CASSQEQGYTDTQYF.